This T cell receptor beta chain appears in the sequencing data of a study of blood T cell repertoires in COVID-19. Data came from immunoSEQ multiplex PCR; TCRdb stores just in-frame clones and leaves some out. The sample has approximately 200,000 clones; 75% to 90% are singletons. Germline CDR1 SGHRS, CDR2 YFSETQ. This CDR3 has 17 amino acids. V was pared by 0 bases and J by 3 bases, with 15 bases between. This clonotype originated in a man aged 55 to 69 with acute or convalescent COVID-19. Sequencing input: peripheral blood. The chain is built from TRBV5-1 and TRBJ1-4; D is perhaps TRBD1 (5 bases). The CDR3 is CASSLAPGRASNEKLFF. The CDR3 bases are TGCGCCAGCAGCTTGGCCCCCGGCAGGGCCTCTAATGAAAAACTGTTTTTT.